These 28 T cell receptor beta chains were sequenced from one sample in a study of blood T cell repertoires in COVID-19. Measured with immunoSEQ multiplex PCR; TCRdb has only the in-frame clones, and not every one. The sample holds around 100,000 clones, about 90% seen once. What was sequenced was peripheral blood. The receptor source for this set is a man younger than 35 with COVID-19, enrolled during active disease.

V is TRBV6-2 or TRBV6-3 and J is TRBJ1-1; D possibly corresponds to TRBD1 (6 bases). The ends were cut back, 0 bases at V and 3 bases at J, with 11 bases in the middle. This CDR3 has 15 residues. Per germline, CDR1 MNHEY and CDR2 SVGEGT. CDR3 DNA sequence: TGTGCCAGCAGTTACTCGGGGGGGCGTCACACTGAAGCTTTCTTT. This sequence encodes CASSYSGGRHTEAFF.

The gene calls are TRBV5-1 and TRBJ2-1; 16 bases line up with TRBD2. The V and J ends lost 1 base and 2 bases, in that order; junction bases with no gene match: 6. CDR1 is SGHRS, CDR2 YFSETQ, per germline. The CDR3 consists of 19 residues. CDR3 in amino acids: CASSLTGTSGRGPYNEQFF. CDR3 nucleotides: TGCGCCAGCAGCTTGACCGGGACTAGCGGGAGGGGACCCTACAATGAGCAGTTCTTC.

The chain recombines TRBV5-6 with TRBJ2-7, with 9 bases aligning to TRBD1. CDR3 length equals 12 residues. CDR1 is SGHDT, CDR2 YYEEEE, per germline. The V and J ends lost 4 bases and 11 bases, in that order; junction bases with no gene match: 7. Written as DNA, the CDR3 is TGTGCCAGCAGCGAGGGACAGGGCGTAAAGTACTTC. Encoded protein: CASSEGQGVKYF.

Regarding this clone: The sample holds other DNA sequences that translate to the same CDR3. The gene calls are TRBV7-9 and TRBJ1-5; TRBD1 matches at 7 bases. J gave up 3 bases and V 5 bases, and 4 bases lay outside the gene matches. The CDR3 sequence is 14 residues long. The V gene's germline CDR1 is SEHNR and CDR2 FQNEAQ (reference sequence). The CDR3, as DNA: TGTGCCAGCAGCCTAGGACAGGACAATCAGCCCCAGCATTTT. Protein sequence: CASSLGQDNQPQHF.

This sequence joins TRBV28 and TRBJ1-5; D is possibly TRBD1 (5 bases). The V gene lost 10 bases and the J gene lost 3 bases, with 19 bases spanning the gap. Germline V gene sequence: CDR1 MDHEN, CDR2 SYDVKM. CDR3 length: 15 amino acids. CDR3 region: CAIDPSGGNNQPQHF. DNA of the CDR3: TGTGCCATCGATCCTAGCGGGGGGAACAATCAGCCCCAGCATTTT. Full variable domain (missing parts from reference TRBV28 and TRBJ1-5): DVKVTQSSRYLVKRTGEKVFLECVQDMDHENMFWYRQDPGLGLRLIYFSYDVKMKEKGDIPEGYSVSREKKERFSLILESASTNQTSMYLCAIDPSGGNNQPQHFGDGTRLSIL.

This sequence joins TRBV12-3 or TRBV12-4 and TRBJ2-7, with D perhaps TRBD2 (5 bases). The CDR3 is 12 residues long. V was shortened by 5 bases and J by 9 bases, with 14 bases between the two germline ends. CDR3 DNA sequence: TGTGCCAGCAGTACGGGCGGGCCCCCGCAGTACTTC. Translating it yields CASSTGGPPQYF.

The chain joins TRBV27 to TRBJ2-7, with 13 bases lining up with TRBD2. Germline CDR1 MNHEY, CDR2 SMNVEV (reference sequence). V was clipped by 5 bases and J by 2 bases; unmatched bases: 3. CDR3 length equals 15 residues. The CDR3 DNA is TGTGCCAGCAGTCAGGGACTAGCGGGACCCTACGAGCAGTACTTC. As protein: CASSQGLAGPYEQYF.

The CDR3 region is CASSFYNPVRTLNEQFF. As DNA, the CDR3 is TGTGCCAGCAGCTTTTATAATCCGGTCCGAACCTTGAACGAGCAGTTCTTC. The chain is built from TRBV7-2 and TRBJ2-1, with D unclear. CDR3 size: 17 residues. Trimming left V 3 bases short and J 10 bases short, with 25 bases between. From germline, CDR1 is SGHTA and CDR2 FQGNSA.

The chain employs TRBV2 and TRBJ1-5; 7 nucleotides align to TRBD1. Trimming cost V 6 bases and J 2 bases; bases outside gene matches: 4. Germline V lookup: CDR1 SNHLY, CDR2 FYNNEI. CDR3 size: 14 residues. CDR3 sequence reads: CASSATGGNQPQHF. CDR3 coding DNA: TGTGCCAGCAGCGCCACAGGGGGCAATCAGCCCCAGCATTTT.

The genes are TRBV9 and TRBJ2-2; a weak D match, TRBD1 (5 bases). Germline CDR1 SGDLS, CDR2 YYNGEE. Deletions cut 0 bases from V and 6 bases from J, with 12 bases between. The length of the CDR3 is 15 residues. DNA of the CDR3: TGTGCCAGCAGCGTAGTAGCAGGGCGTCCCGGGGAGCTGTTTTTT. As protein: CASSVVAGRPGELFF.

The J gene is TRBJ2-2, the V gene TRBV5-1, with a tentative D call TRBD2 (5 bases). V shed 0 bases and J shed 1 base, with 13 bases lying between them. In germline, CDR1 is SGHRS, CDR2 YFSETQ. This CDR3 contains 17 residues. Here the CDR3 reads CASSLGGNRVNTGELFF. CDR3 in DNA: TGCGCCAGCAGCTTGGGAGGGAACCGAGTGAACACCGGGGAGCTGTTTTTT.

The V call is TRBV27, the J call TRBJ1-6, with D unclear. The CDR3 is made up of 13 amino acids. V shed 5 bases and J shed 14 bases, with 16 bases lying between them. CDR1 MNHEY and CDR2 SMNVEV come from the germline V gene (reference sequence). Here the CDR3 reads CASSPASGFTLHF. The CDR3 DNA follows: TGTGCCAGCAGTCCCGCCTCGGGTTTTACCCTCCACTTT.

This clone appeared once. The chain has TRBV19 and TRBJ2-2; 8 positions match TRBD1. V shed 6 bases and J 7 bases; nucleotides not matched to a gene: 13. CDR3 size: 16 residues. Germline-derived CDR1 and CDR2 are LNHDA and SQIVND (reference sequence). The CDR3 sequence is CASRVGQGALNGELFF. The CDR3, as DNA: TGTGCCAGTAGGGTTGGGCAGGGGGCGTTGAACGGGGAGCTGTTTTTT.

The chain couples TRBV28 to TRBJ2-7; the D is unclear. V was trimmed by 6 bases and J by 0 bases, leaving 9 bases between them. The CDR3 is 13 residues long. Germline V lookup: CDR1 MDHEN, CDR2 SYDVKM. CDR3: CASRKTGSYEQYF. CDR3 nucleotides: TGTGCCAGCAGGAAGACGGGCTCCTACGAGCAGTACTTC. Complete variable domain (other parts from reference TRBV28 and TRBJ2-7): DVKVTQSSRYLVKRTGEKVFLECVQDMDHENMFWYRQDPGLGLRLIYFSYDVKMKEKGDIPEGYSVSREKKERFSLILESASTNQTSMYLCASRKTGSYEQYFGPGTRLTVT.

The chain has TRBV13 and TRBJ2-7; D ambiguous. Germline V gene data show CDR1 as PRHDT and CDR2 as FYEKMQ (reference sequence). The CDR3 totals 14 residues. V was pared by 5 bases and J by 5 bases, with 16 bases between. CDR3 in DNA: TGTGCCAGCAGCCAAGTCGTATCCGGAGACGAGCAGTACTTC. Amino acids: CASSQVVSGDEQYF.

This clone was recorded once. V gene TRBV12-3 or TRBV12-4 combines with J gene TRBJ2-1; tentative D call: TRBD1 (6 bases). This CDR3 comprises 13 residues. V shed 4 bases and J shed 6 bases, with 10 bases lying between them. The CDR3 is CASSSHRVNEQFF. The CDR3 DNA reads as TGTGCCAGCAGTTCCCACAGGGTCAATGAGCAGTTCTTC.

The chain recombines TRBV28 with TRBJ2-7; D perhaps matches TRBD1 (5 bases). Germline CDR1 reads MDHEN; CDR2 reads SYDVKM. This CDR3 comprises 13 residues. The V end was cut by 3 bases, the J end by 5 bases, with 11 bases between. This chain's CDR3 is CASSLVRVDEQYF. CDR3 bases: TGTGCCAGCAGTTTGGTCAGGGTCGACGAGCAGTACTTC.

This chain uses TRBV4-3 with TRBJ2-1; 11 bases line up with TRBD2. The CDR3 consists of 18 residues. CDR1 and CDR2 (germline): LGHNA, YSLEER. Germline trimming cut 4 bases from V and 8 bases from J; bases unmatched to any gene: 16. CDR3 sequence (DNA): TGCGCCAGCAGCCTATCTAAGATCTCTAGCGGGAGGTCGCATGAGCAGTTCTTC. Translating it yields CASSLSKISSGRSHEQFF.

The table lists this clone with a count of one. This rearrangement joins TRBV28 to TRBJ2-7; 12 positions match TRBD2. This CDR3 comprises 15 residues. Germline V CDR1 and CDR2: MDHEN, SYDVKM. V shed 7 bases and J 2 bases; nucleotides not matched to a gene: 6. CDR3 sequence: CASTPLAGGTYEQYF. The DNA of the CDR3 is TGTGCCAGCACCCCCCTAGCGGGAGGGACCTACGAGCAGTACTTC.

V and J are TRBV27 and TRBJ2-1; 12 positions match TRBD2. The germline V gene has CDR1 MNHEY and CDR2 SMNVEV (reference sequence). V dropped 5 bases and J dropped 0; count of bases not matched to a gene: 5. This CDR3 contains 17 residues. CDR3: CASSPRTSGASYNEQFF. The CDR3 bases are TGTGCCAGCAGTCCGAGGACTAGCGGGGCCTCCTACAATGAGCAGTTCTTC.

The chain has TRBV30 and TRBJ1-2, with D possibly being TRBD1 (6 bases). V gave up 1 base and J gave up 6 bases, with 18 bases separating them. The CDR3 is 15 residues long. Germline CDR1 and CDR2: GTSNPN and SVGIG (reference sequence). The CDR3 reads CAWSDNYRDIDGYTF. The CDR3 region has the DNA TGTGCCTGGAGTGACAACTACAGGGATATCGATGGCTACACCTTC. Full variable domain (missing parts from reference TRBV30 and TRBJ1-2): SQTIHQWPATLVQPVGSPLSLECTVEGTSNPNLYWYRQAAGRGLQLLFYSVGIGQISSEVPQNLSASRPQDRQFILSSKKLLLSDSGFYLCAWSDNYRDIDGYTFGSGTRLTVV.

The CDR3 reads CASSLQGAGNTIYF. CDR3 DNA sequence: TGTGCCAGCAGCTTGCAGGGGGCTGGAAACACCATATATTTT. The chain combines TRBV7-2 with TRBJ1-3; 7 nucleotides agree with TRBD1. V lost 3 bases to trimming and J lost 2 bases; unmatched junction nucleotides: 1. Per the germline V gene, CDR1 is SGHTA and CDR2 is FQGNSA. This CDR3 contains 14 residues.

The chain has TRBV6-4 and TRBJ1-1; D might be TRBD1 (5 bases). Germline CDR1 is MRHNA and CDR2 is SNTAGT. The CDR3 totals 13 residues. Trimming removed 0 bases from V and 11 bases from J, with 13 bases in between. CDR3 residues: CASSDSDGGVAFF. CDR3 DNA: TGTGCCAGCAGTGACTCAGATGGAGGGGTTGCTTTCTTT.

The V gene is TRBV6-5, the J gene TRBJ2-7; tentatively, D is TRBD1 (6 bases). Germline CDR1 and CDR2: MNHEY and SVGAGI. The CDR3 totals 13 residues. V lost 8 bases and J 2 bases, leaving 13 bases between the germline ends. CDR3 nucleotide sequence: TGTGCCAGCCCTCCACAGGGCCCCTACGAGCAGTACTTC. Its protein is CASPPQGPYEQYF.

The chain carries TRBV27 and TRBJ1-4, with D possibly TRBD1 on 5 matching bases. The V and J ends lost 6 bases and 1 base respectively, with 18 bases between them. The CDR3 extends over 17 amino acids. The germline CDR1 and CDR2 sequences are MNHEY and SMNVEV (reference sequence). CDR3 in amino acids: CASSPDRISRTNEKLFF. The CDR3 region has the DNA TGTGCCAGCAGCCCCGACAGAATCTCTAGAACTAATGAAAAACTGTTTTTT.

The chain has TRBV28 and TRBJ2-5, with a possible D match to TRBD2 (6 bases). Trimming pared 6 bases from V and 3 bases from J, leaving 11 bases between. The CDR3 loop spans 13 amino acids. CDR1 MDHEN and CDR2 SYDVKM come from the germline V gene. The CDR3 protein is CASSHPGEETQYF. CDR3 in DNA: TGTGCCAGCAGCCACCCGGGGGAAGAGACCCAGTACTTC. The full variable domain, completed using reference TRBV28 and TRBJ2-5, is DVKVTQSSRYLVKRTGEKVFLECVQDMDHENMFWYRQDPGLGLRLIYFSYDVKMKEKGDIPEGYSVSREKKERFSLILESASTNQTSMYLCASSHPGEETQYFGPGTRLLVL.

This clone was detected only once. V and J are TRBV6-5 and TRBJ1-5; weak D call: TRBD1 (6 bases). Germline CDR1 and CDR2: MNHEY and SVGAGI. The CDR3 totals 13 residues. The V gene lost 9 bases and the J gene lost 11 bases, with 20 bases spanning the gap. The DNA of the CDR3 is TGTGCCAGTTGGGGGGGCCCGGGATCGGCCCAGCATTTT. It codes for CASWGGPGSAQHF.

In the case of this clone: The germline gene is not matched at one end of the junction; a read error may be the cause. The V and J genes are TRBV18 and TRBJ1-4; the D is unclear. Germline V gives CDR1 KGHSH, CDR2 LQKENI. The CDR3 covers 13 residues. The CDR3 bases are TGTGCCAGCTCACCGGCGGTAAATGAAAAACTGCTTTTT. This encodes CASSPAVNEKLLF.